This T cell receptor beta chain was sequenced for a study of Graves' ophthalmopathy and Graves' hyperthyroidism. Findings and limits, study-wide: Discriminating ophthalmopathy from stable hyperthyroidism, a 13-signature model attained a sensitivity of 85% to 90% and a specificity of approximately 81%.

This CDR3 spans 12 amino acids. Germline V gives CDR1 SGHDT, CDR2 YYEEEE. Amplifying from RNA transcripts, the study obtained TCR beta CDR3 regions. The authors performed first-round RT-PCR with HTBI primers and then a second-round multiplex PCR. TCRdb re-called the multiplex PCR reads with MiXCR, one entry per CDR3 protein. The table records around 600,000 distinct CDR3 sequences, more than 40% of them present only once. In this cohort, patients with other autoimmune diseases, uncontrolled infections, pregnancy or lactation were excluded. Reliance was placed on clinical symptoms, serum thyroxine, TRAb, thyroid ultrasound and orbital computed tomography for diagnosis. The PBMCs used were ones drawn from approximately 9.9 ml of fresh peripheral blood. A word on this clonotype: Antigen: not known. A much larger clone differs by one base, so this may be a read error.

The sample comprised peripheral blood. The clonotype comes from an adult man with Graves' ophthalmopathy. The chain couples TRBV5-6 to TRBJ1-6, with a possible D match to TRBD1 (5 bases). The CDR3 reads CAGSFGGGPLHF. DNA of the CDR3: TGTGCCGGCAGCTTCGGGGGAGGGCCCCTCCACTTT.